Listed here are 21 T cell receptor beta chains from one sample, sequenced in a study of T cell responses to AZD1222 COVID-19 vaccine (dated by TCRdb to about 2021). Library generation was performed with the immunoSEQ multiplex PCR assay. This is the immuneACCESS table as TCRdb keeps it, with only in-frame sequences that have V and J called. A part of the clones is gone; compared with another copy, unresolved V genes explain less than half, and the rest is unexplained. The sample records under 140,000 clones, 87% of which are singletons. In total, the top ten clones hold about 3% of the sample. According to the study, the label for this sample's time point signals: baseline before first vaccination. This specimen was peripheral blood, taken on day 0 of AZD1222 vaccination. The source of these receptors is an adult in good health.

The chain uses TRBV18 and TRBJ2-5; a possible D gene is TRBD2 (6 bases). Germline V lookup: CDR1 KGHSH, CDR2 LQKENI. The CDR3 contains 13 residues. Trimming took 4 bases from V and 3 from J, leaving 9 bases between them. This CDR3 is CASSLGLKETQYF. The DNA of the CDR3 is TGTGCCAGCTCACTGGGACTTAAAGAGACCCAGTACTTC.

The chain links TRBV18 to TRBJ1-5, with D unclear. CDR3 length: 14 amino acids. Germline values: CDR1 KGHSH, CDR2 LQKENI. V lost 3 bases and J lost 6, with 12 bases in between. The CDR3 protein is CASSPAPDGQPQHF. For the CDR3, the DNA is TGTGCCAGCTCACCTGCGCCAGATGGTCAGCCCCAGCATTTT.

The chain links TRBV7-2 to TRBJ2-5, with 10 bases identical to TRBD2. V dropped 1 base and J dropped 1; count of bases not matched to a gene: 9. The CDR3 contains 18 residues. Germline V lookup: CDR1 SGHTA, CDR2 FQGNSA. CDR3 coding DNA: TGTGCCAGCAGCTTAGGGGCTAGCGGGGGACCTTTCCAAGAGACCCAGTACTTC. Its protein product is CASSLGASGGPFQETQYF.

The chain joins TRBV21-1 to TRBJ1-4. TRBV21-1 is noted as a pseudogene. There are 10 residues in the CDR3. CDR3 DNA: TGTGCCAGCTCCCACCGGGACCTGTTTTTT. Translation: CASSHRDLFF.

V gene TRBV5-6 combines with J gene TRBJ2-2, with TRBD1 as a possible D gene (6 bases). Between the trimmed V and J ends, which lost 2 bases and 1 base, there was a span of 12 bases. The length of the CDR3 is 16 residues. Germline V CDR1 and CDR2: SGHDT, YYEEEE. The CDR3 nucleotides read TGTGCCAGCAGCTTCGTCGGGACACAGAACACCGGGGAGCTGTTTTTT. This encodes CASSFVGTQNTGELFF.

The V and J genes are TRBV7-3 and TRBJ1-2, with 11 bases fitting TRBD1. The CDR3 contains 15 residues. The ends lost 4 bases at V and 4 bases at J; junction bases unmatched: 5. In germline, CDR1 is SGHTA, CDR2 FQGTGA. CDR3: CASSSGQGEAYGYTF. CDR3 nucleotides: TGTGCCAGCAGCTCGGGACAGGGGGAGGCCTATGGCTACACCTTC.

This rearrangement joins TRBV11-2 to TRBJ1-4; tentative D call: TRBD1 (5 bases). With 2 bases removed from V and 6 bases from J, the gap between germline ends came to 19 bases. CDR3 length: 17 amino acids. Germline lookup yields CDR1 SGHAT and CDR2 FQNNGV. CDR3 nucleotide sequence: TGTGCCAGCAGCTTAAGGGGAGGCCAGAGGGTGGATGAAAAACTGTTTTTT. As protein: CASSLRGGQRVDEKLFF.

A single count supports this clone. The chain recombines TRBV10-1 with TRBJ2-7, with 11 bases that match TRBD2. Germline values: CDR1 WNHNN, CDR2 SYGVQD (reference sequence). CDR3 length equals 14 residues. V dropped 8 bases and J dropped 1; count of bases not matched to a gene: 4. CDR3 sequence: CASRGTSGSYEQYF. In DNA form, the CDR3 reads TGCGCCAGCCGAGGGACTAGCGGTTCCTACGAGCAGTACTTC.

The CDR3, as DNA: TGTGCCAGCAGTTACTCGGAGGGATCCTCCTACGAGCAGTACTTC. Residues: CASSYSEGSSYEQYF. The V gene is TRBV6-5, the J gene TRBJ2-7, with D possibly matching TRBD2 (6 bases). Trimming removed 0 bases from V and 0 bases from J, with 9 bases in between. The CDR3 length is 15 residues. CDR1 and CDR2 from the germline V gene are MNHEY and SVGAGI.

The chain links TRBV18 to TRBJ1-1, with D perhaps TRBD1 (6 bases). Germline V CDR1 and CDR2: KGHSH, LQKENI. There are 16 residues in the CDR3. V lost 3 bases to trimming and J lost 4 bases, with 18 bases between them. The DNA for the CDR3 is TGTGCCAGCTCACCGCTTGATTCAGGGGCGAGCACTGAAGCTTTCTTT. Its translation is CASSPLDSGASTEAFF.

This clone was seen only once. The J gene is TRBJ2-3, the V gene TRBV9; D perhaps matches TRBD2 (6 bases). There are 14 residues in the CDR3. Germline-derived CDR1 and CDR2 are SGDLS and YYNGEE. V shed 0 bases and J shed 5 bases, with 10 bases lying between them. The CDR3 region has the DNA TGTGCCAGCAGCGTAGCGTCGGGAGTAGATACGCAGTATTTT. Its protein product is CASSVASGVDTQYF.

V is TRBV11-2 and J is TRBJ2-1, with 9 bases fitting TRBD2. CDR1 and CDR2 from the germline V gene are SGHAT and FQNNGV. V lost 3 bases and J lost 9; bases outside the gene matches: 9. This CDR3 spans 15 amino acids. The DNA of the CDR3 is TGTGCCAGCAGCTTTAGCGGGAGCCGCCTTGTTGAGCAGTTCTTC. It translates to CASSFSGSRLVEQFF.

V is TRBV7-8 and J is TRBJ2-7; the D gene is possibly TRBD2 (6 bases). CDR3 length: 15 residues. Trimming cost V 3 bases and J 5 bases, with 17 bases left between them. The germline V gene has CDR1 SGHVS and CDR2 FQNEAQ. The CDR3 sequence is CASSFLLVEGHEQYF. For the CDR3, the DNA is TGTGCCAGCAGCTTTCTCCTCGTGGAGGGCCACGAGCAGTACTTC.

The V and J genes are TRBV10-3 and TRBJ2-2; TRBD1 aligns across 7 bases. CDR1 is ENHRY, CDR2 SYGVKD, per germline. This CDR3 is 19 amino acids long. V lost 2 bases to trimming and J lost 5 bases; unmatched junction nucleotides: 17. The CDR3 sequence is CAISETSRGPGQFTGELFF. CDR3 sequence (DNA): TGTGCCATCAGTGAGACAAGCCGAGGGCCGGGACAGTTTACCGGGGAGCTGTTTTTT.

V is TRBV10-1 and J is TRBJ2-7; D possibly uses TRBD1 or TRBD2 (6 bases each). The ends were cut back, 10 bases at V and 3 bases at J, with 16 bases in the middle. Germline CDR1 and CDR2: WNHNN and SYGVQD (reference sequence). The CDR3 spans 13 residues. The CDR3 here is CATRRGDGYEQYF. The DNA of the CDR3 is TGCGCCACCAGAAGGGGGGATGGCTACGAGCAGTACTTC.

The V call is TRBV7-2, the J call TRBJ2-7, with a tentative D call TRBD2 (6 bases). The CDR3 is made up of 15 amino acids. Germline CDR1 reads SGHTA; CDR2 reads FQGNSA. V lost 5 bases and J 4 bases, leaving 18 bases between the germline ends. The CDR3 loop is CASSKNGGGIYEQYF. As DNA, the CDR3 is TGTGCCAGCAGCAAAAACGGGGGTGGGATTTACGAGCAGTACTTC.

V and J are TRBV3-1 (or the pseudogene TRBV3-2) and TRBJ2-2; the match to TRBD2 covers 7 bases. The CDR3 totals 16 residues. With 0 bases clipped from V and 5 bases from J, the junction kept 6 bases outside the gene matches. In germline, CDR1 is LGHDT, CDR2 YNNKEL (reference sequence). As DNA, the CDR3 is TGTGCCAGCAGCCAAGACTCAGCGGGAACGACCGGGGAGCTGTTTTTT. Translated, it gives CASSQDSAGTTGELFF.

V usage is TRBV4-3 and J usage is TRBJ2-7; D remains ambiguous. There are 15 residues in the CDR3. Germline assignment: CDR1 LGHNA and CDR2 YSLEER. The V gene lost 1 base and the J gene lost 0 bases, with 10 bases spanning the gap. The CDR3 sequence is CASSQVEGSSYEQYF. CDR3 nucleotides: TGCGCCAGCAGCCAAGTAGAAGGCAGCTCCTACGAGCAGTACTTC.

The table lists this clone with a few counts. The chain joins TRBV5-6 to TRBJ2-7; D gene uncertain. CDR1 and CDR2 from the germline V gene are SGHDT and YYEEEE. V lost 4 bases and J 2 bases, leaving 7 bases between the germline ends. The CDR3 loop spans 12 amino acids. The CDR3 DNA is TGTGCCAGCAGCCTAAAAACCTACGAGCAGTACTTC. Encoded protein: CASSLKTYEQYF.

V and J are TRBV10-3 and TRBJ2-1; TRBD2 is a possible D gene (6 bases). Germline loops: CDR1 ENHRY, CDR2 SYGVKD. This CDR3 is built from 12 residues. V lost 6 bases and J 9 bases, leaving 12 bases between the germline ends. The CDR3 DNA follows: TGTGCCATCAGAGGCGGAGGGACTGAGCAGTTCTTC. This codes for CAIRGGGTEQFF.

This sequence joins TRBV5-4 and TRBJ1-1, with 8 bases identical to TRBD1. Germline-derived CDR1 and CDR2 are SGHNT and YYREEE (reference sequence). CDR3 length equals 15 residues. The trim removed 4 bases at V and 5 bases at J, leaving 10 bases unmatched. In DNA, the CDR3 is TGTGCCAGCAGCGCGGGGGGACAGGTAGGGACTGAAGCTTTCTTT. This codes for CASSAGGQVGTEAFF.